The 17 T cell receptor beta chains below come from one sample, sequenced in a study of long-term antiretroviral therapy in people with HIV. Runs used v3.0 of the immunoSEQ assay and were done at survey level. Method: immunoSEQ multiplex PCR; TCRdb's copy keeps in-frame clones and lacks some. The sample consists of tens of thousands of clones, nearly 90% of them appearing once. The source material was unsorted PBMCs, sampled 1.1 years after starting antiretroviral therapy. These receptors all come from a man between 18 and 35 years old with HIV.

The CDR3 loop reads CASSLSPGLAGGEQYF. The CDR3 DNA follows: TGCGCCAGCAGCTTAAGTCCCGGACTAGCGGGGGGGGAGCAGTACTTC. The chain combines TRBV5-1 with TRBJ2-7; 15 bases are shared with TRBD2. Trimming removed 2 bases from V and 7 bases from J; junction bases left unmatched: 7. CDR3 size: 16 residues. The V gene's germline CDR1 is SGHRS and CDR2 YFSETQ.

The chain links TRBV2 to TRBJ1-3; weak D call: TRBD1 (5 bases). This CDR3 is 15 amino acids long. Trimming took 3 bases from V and 6 from J, leaving 15 bases between them. From germline, CDR1 is SNHLY and CDR2 FYNNEI. The CDR3 coding sequence is TGTGCCAGCAGTGAGAGTCCGCAGGGAGCAAACACCATATATTTT. This translates into CASSESPQGANTIYF.

This chain's CDR3 is CASSPAMGSLYEQYF. The CDR3, as DNA: TGTGCCAGCAGCCCCGCCATGGGGTCTCTCTACGAGCAGTACTTC. The chain carries TRBV7-2 and TRBJ2-7; D is undetermined. This CDR3 region has 15 residues. Germline CDR1 reads SGHTA; CDR2 reads FQGNSA. The V and J ends lost 5 bases and 3 bases respectively, with 17 bases between them.

The chain combines TRBV25-1 with TRBJ1-4; D call uncertain. The CDR3 extends over 15 amino acids. CDR1 and CDR2 from the germline V gene are MGHDK and SYGVNS. Deletions cut 1 base from V and 5 bases from J, with 11 bases between. CDR3 bases: TGTGCCAGCAGTGAATTCTCCCAAAACAATGAAAAACTGTTTTTT. Its translation: CASSEFSQNNEKLFF.

The chain couples TRBV7-9 to TRBJ2-7, with 8 bases lining up with TRBD1. The CDR3 loop spans 11 amino acids. CDR1 and CDR2 (germline): SEHNR, FQNEAQ (reference sequence). The junction had 1 base not matched to a gene; V was cut back by 6 bases and J by 6 bases. CDR3 loop: CASRDRGEQYF. CDR3 DNA sequence: TGTGCCAGCAGAGACAGGGGCGAGCAGTACTTC.

The chain has TRBV28 and TRBJ1-4; 7 nucleotides match TRBD1. The length of the CDR3 is 16 residues. With V trimmed by 6 bases and J by 4 bases, 11 bases remained unmatched. Germline V gene lookup returns CDR1 MDHEN and CDR2 SYDVKM. The CDR3 DNA sequence: TGTGCCAGCAGCTCAACCAGGGGGAATAGTAATGAAAAACTGTTTTTT. This translates into CASSSTRGNSNEKLFF.

The chain is built from TRBV2 and TRBJ2-1, with D maybe TRBD2 (6 bases). This CDR3 spans 13 amino acids. The V end lost 8 bases, the J end lost 4 bases, and 12 bases lay between the germline ends. Germline loops: CDR1 SNHLY, CDR2 FYNNEI. CDR3 protein: CASGSLAYNEQFF. CDR3 DNA: TGTGCCAGCGGCAGCCTAGCGTACAATGAGCAGTTCTTC.

V is TRBV7-2 and J is TRBJ2-3; possible D gene TRBD2, 6 bases. Trimming removed 3 bases at V and 4 bases at J, with 17 bases between. The germline V gene encodes CDR1 SGHTA and CDR2 FQGNSA. CDR3 length: 16 amino acids. The CDR3: CASSFRLARGADTQYF. The CDR3, as DNA: TGTGCCAGCAGCTTTAGGCTAGCGCGAGGTGCAGATACGCAGTATTTT.

The rearrangement joins TRBV27 to TRBJ2-3; 7 bases align to TRBD1. Per germline, CDR1 MNHEY and CDR2 SMNVEV (reference sequence). V gave up 3 bases and J gave up 0 bases; unmatched junction bases: 0. The CDR3 is made up of 14 amino acids. This chain's CDR3 is CASSLDRSTDTQYF. For the CDR3, the DNA is TGTGCCAGCAGTTTGGACAGGAGCACAGATACGCAGTATTTT.

The rearrangement joins TRBV6-5 to TRBJ1-1, with D possibly matching TRBD1 (6 bases). CDR1 MNHEY and CDR2 SVGAGI come from the germline V gene. The CDR3 length is 15 residues. Trimming pared 0 bases from V and 0 bases from J, leaving 8 bases between. This chain's CDR3 is CASSYSRTVNTEAFF. CDR3 in DNA: TGTGCCAGCAGTTACTCGAGGACAGTGAACACTGAAGCTTTCTTT.

This chain joins TRBV28 and TRBJ2-7; 9 nucleotides line up with TRBD1. Germline V gene sequence: CDR1 MDHEN, CDR2 SYDVKM. The ends lost 4 bases at V and 7 bases at J; junction bases unmatched: 14. This CDR3 has 16 residues. CDR3 sequence (DNA): TGTGCCAGCAGTTCGCGGACAGGGGCCACATTGAGGGAGCAGTACTTC. Its translation: CASSSRTGATLREQYF.

The gene calls are TRBV5-4 and TRBJ2-2; 8 nucleotides match TRBD1. The CDR3 sequence is 16 residues long. The ends lost 4 bases at V and 2 bases at J; junction bases unmatched: 7. CDR1 and CDR2 from the germline V gene are SGHNT and YYREEE (reference sequence). Here the CDR3 reads CASSRKGQGNTGELFF. Here the CDR3 DNA reads TGTGCCAGCAGCAGAAAAGGACAGGGAAACACCGGGGAGCTGTTTTTT.

J is TRBJ1-4 and V is TRBV6-1; D is perhaps TRBD1 (5 bases). This CDR3 is 15 amino acids long. CDR1 and CDR2 (germline): MNHNS, SASEGT. The V and J ends lost 2 bases and 6 bases respectively, with 13 bases between them. The CDR3 sequence: CASSEYHGGDEKLFF. The CDR3 DNA reads as TGTGCCAGCAGTGAATACCACGGGGGGGATGAAAAACTGTTTTTT.

The V gene is TRBV30, the J gene TRBJ1-3; D is possibly TRBD1 (5 bases). V dropped 0 bases and J dropped 4 bases, with 7 bases sitting between them. CDR1 is GTSNPN and CDR2 is SVGIG in the germline V gene (reference sequence). The CDR3 sequence is 13 residues long. The CDR3 spells CAWSVDSGNTIYF. The CDR3 DNA reads as TGTGCCTGGAGTGTAGACAGCGGAAACACCATATATTTT.

The CDR3: CASSPFHGENEQFF. CDR3 sequence (DNA): TGTGCCAGTAGTCCTTTCCACGGGGAGAATGAGCAGTTCTTC. The chain uses TRBV19 and TRBJ2-1; a possible D gene is TRBD2 (5 bases). The CDR3 is made up of 14 amino acids. Germline V lookup: CDR1 LNHDA, CDR2 SQIVND (reference sequence). V was shortened by 5 bases and J by 7 bases, with 15 bases between the two germline ends.

The rearrangement links TRBV5-1 to TRBJ1-4; 7 bases fit TRBD1. Looked up from germline, CDR1 is SGHRS and CDR2 is YFSETQ. The J segment lost 4 bases and the V segment lost 6 bases, leaving 6 bases of the junction unmatched. The CDR3 has 14 amino acids. This CDR3 reads CASTPGQFNEKLFF. The CDR3 DNA reads TGCGCCAGCACCCCGGGACAGTTTAATGAAAAACTGTTTTTT.

CDR3 coding DNA: TGTGCCAGCAGCCAAGTCGAGACGGGAGGGACCGGGGAGCTGTTTTTT. The encoded protein is CASSQVETGGTGELFF. The chain is built from TRBV4-2 and TRBJ2-2, with 8 bases identical to TRBD2. V gave up 1 base and J gave up 5 bases; unmatched junction bases: 6. The CDR3 consists of 16 residues. Germline V gene sequence: CDR1 LGHNA, CDR2 YNFKEQ.